Below are 13 T cell receptor beta chains sequenced from a single sample in a study of identical twins. MiXCR, run by TCRdb on the 5' RACE reads, gives a single entry per CDR3 protein. The sample has 1.5 million to 2 million distinct CDR3 sequences, 25% to 35% seen once. The sequenced material came from cord blood. These receptors all stem from a newborn girl in good health.

The rearrangement joins TRBV4-3 to TRBJ2-7; D may be TRBD1 or TRBD2 (5 bases each). CDR3 length equals 13 residues. Germline assignment: CDR1 LGHNA and CDR2 YSLEER. V shed 4 bases and J shed 9 bases, with 16 bases lying between them. The CDR3 DNA sequence: TGCGCCAGCAGCCCCCTGGCCGGGGCAGGGCAGTACTTC. This codes for CASSPLAGAGQYF.

This chain joins TRBV7-4 and TRBJ2-4; D ambiguous. The end of the DNA fits TRBJ2-7 better, so the J call may be wrong. The germline gives CDR1 SGHVT, CDR2 SQSDAQ. This CDR3 is 15 amino acids long. The CDR3 reads CASSLVRRIPYEQYF. The CDR3 region has the DNA TGTGCCAGCAGCTTAGTGCGGCGTATTCCCTACGAGCAGTACTTC.

This sequence joins TRBV27 and TRBJ2-4, with a possible D match to TRBD1 (5 bases). The end of the DNA aligns better with TRBJ2-7, so the J call may be wrong. The CDR3 is 13 amino acids. Germline CDR1 and CDR2: MNHEY and SMNVEV (reference sequence). The CDR3 loop reads CASSYDRQYEQYF. CDR3 sequence (DNA): TGTGCCAGCAGTTATGACAGACAGTACGAGCAGTACTTC.

The sample holds a few counts of this clonotype. The rearrangement links TRBV12-3 or TRBV12-4 to TRBJ1-4; no firm D call. There are 14 residues in the CDR3. V lost 8 bases, J lost 5 bases, and 15 bases lay in between. CDR3 residues: CASGNRATNEKLFF. The CDR3 DNA follows: TGTGCCAGCGGGAACCGGGCTACAAATGAAAAACTGTTTTTT.

The CDR3 is CASSEDSLNGEQYF. The CDR3 nucleotides read TGCGCCAGCAGTGAAGACTCCCTGAATGGCGAGCAGTACTTC. The J gene is TRBJ2-7, the V gene TRBV10-1; D ambiguous. The CDR3 is 14 amino acids. Germline V lookup: CDR1 WNHNN, CDR2 SYGVQD (reference sequence). The ends were cut back, 3 bases at V and 6 bases at J, with 15 bases in the middle.

V usage is TRBV20-1 and J usage is TRBJ2-5; 7 bases align to TRBD2. After removal of 3 bases from V and 4 bases from J, the junction contained 11 bases not matched to a gene. This CDR3 has 15 amino acids. Germline-derived CDR1 and CDR2 are DFQATT and SNEGSKA (reference sequence). The CDR3 sequence: CSARITSERGETQYF. The CDR3 region has the DNA TGCAGTGCTAGGATAACTAGCGAAAGGGGAGAGACCCAGTACTTC.

The chain joins TRBV20-1 to TRBJ2-1, with TRBD2 identical over 9 bases. The V segment lost 3 bases and the J segment 4 bases; nucleotides outside the gene matches: 4. CDR3 length: 14 amino acids. From germline, CDR1 is DFQATT and CDR2 SNEGSKA (reference sequence). CDR3 residues: CSASRGGVYNEQFF. The CDR3 bases are TGCAGTGCTAGTCGCGGGGGGGTGTACAATGAGCAGTTCTTC.

This clonotype appeared many times. V gene TRBV3-1 combines with J gene TRBJ2-1; no firm D call. V shed 0 bases and J shed 4 bases, with 10 bases lying between them. Per germline, CDR1 LGHDT and CDR2 YNNKEL (reference sequence). The CDR3 is 15 amino acids. The CDR3: CASSQDPTRYNEQFF. CDR3 DNA sequence: TGTGCCAGCAGCCAAGATCCCACCAGGTACAATGAGCAGTTCTTC.

Ten or more counts support this clonotype. The CDR3 is CASIPDTYNEQFF. CDR3 DNA sequence: TGTGCCAGCATTCCGGACACCTACAATGAGCAGTTCTTC. This chain joins TRBV2 and TRBJ2-1; D possibly corresponds to TRBD1 (5 bases). This CDR3 has 13 amino acids. The germline gives CDR1 SNHLY, CDR2 FYNNEI. Trimming stripped 7 bases from V and 2 bases from J, with 9 bases between.

The chain joins TRBV6-6 to TRBJ2-7; 7 bases fit TRBD2. With 0 bases clipped from V and 4 bases from J, the junction kept 9 bases outside the gene matches. Germline-derived CDR1 and CDR2 are MNHNY and SVGAGI (reference sequence). The CDR3 is 16 amino acids. The CDR3 DNA is TGTGCCAGCAGTTACTCCCTTGGCGGGAGTACATACGAGCAGTACTTC. It specifies CASSYSLGGSTYEQYF.

The rearrangement links TRBV20-1 to TRBJ2-5, with 9 bases identical to TRBD1. The V gene's germline CDR1 is DFQATT and CDR2 SNEGSKA (reference sequence). The CDR3 totals 15 residues. V gave up 5 bases and J gave up 5 bases; unmatched junction bases: 12. CDR3 region: CSAPPGTGREETQYF. The DNA for the CDR3 is TGCAGTGCTCCACCCGGGACAGGGAGGGAGGAGACCCAGTACTTC.

This clonotype was detected a few times. V usage is TRBV10-3 and J usage is TRBJ2-7; D not certain. From germline, CDR1 is ENHRY and CDR2 SYGVKD. Trimming stripped 4 bases from V and 3 bases from J, with 16 bases between. CDR3 length: 15 amino acids. For the CDR3, the DNA is TGTGCCATCAGTGGCCCCCGGTCCGTGGGCTACGAGCAGTACTTC. It encodes CAISGPRSVGYEQYF.

This chain links TRBV10-3 with TRBJ1-6; 9 bases map to TRBD1. CDR1 ENHRY and CDR2 SYGVKD come from the germline V gene. The CDR3 totals 17 residues. Germline trimming cut 6 bases from V and 4 bases from J; bases unmatched to any gene: 10. Here the CDR3 DNA reads TGTGCCATCAGCCCATCCAGTGACAGGGGGTATAATTCACCCCTCCACTTT. It encodes CAISPSSDRGYNSPLHF.